This TCR beta chain was observed in a study of persistence of HIV-infected CD4 T cells. The overall study: Suppressive ART had lasted a median of roughly eight years.

This was the immunoSEQ version 4 assay in survey mode. Each sample used up to about 1 ug genomic DNA diluted to about 10 ng/uL. Produced via immunoSEQ multiplex PCR; TCRdb's table is partial and in-frame only. The profile shows some 30,000 clones, approximately 78% of them singletons. Lysates of CMV-infected fibroblasts at around 10 ug/mL stimulated these cells. CD40L/CD69 double-negative CD45RO-high memory CD4+ T cells were collected. Inclusion required CMV-positive serology and CD4+ counts above 400 cells/uL. Overall study findings and caveats: Antigen-responding cells were enriched for degenerate expanded CDR3beta sequences.

As concerns this clone: The antigen is unknown.

Source: CD4+ T cells sorted from PBMCs after approximately 19-hour stimulation, taken from a patient who received antiretroviral therapy. The origin of this receptor is an adult woman with HIV who was CMV-seropositive.

The CDR3 sequence: CSATRQGGYTF. In DNA, the CDR3 is TGCAGCGCCACCCGACAGGGTGGCTACACCTTC. The chain is built from TRBV29-1 and TRBJ1-2; TRBD1 matches at 7 bases. The CDR3 has 11 amino acids. Germline lookup yields CDR1 SQVTM and CDR2 ANQGSEA. After removal of 7 bases from V and 7 bases from J, the junction contained 6 bases not matched to a gene.